A single sample gave rise to the 21 T cell receptor beta chains below, sequenced in a study of shared clonotypes between healthy human individuals. Only in-frame clones appear in the TCRdb table, and some are missing; sequencing was by immunoSEQ multiplex PCR. The table lists 2 million to 2.5 million clones, 85% to 95% of them singletons, with 0.37% in the top ten. Source material: naive CD4+ T cells from PBMCs. The sample's subset: CD45RA+ positively selected. The receptors stem from a man between 18 and 35 years old in good health. Some clones in this sample may be carry-over from other donors' samples.

The chain carries TRBV7-9 and TRBJ1-1; unclear D gene. Germline V gene lookup returns CDR1 SEHNR and CDR2 FQNEAQ (reference sequence). Trimming took 5 bases from V and 4 from J, leaving 17 bases between them. This CDR3 is built from 15 residues. The CDR3 DNA is TGTGCCAGCAGCACCCCCCGTGGCCTGGGCACTGAAGCTTTCTTT. This codes for CASSTPRGLGTEAFF.

A note on this clone: Within the sample, other DNA sequences also encode this same CDR3. The V gene is TRBV5-4, the J gene TRBJ2-3; TRBD2 matches 12 bases. V was clipped by 3 bases and J by 6 bases; unmatched bases: 8. The CDR3 sequence is 16 residues long. Germline values: CDR1 SGHNT, CDR2 YYREEE (reference sequence). DNA of the CDR3: TGTGCCAGCAGCTCGCGACTAGCGGGAGAGGCGGATACGCAGTATTTT. This codes for CASSSRLAGEADTQYF.

The chain links TRBV14 to TRBJ2-5; D is unresolved. Germline assignment: CDR1 SGHDN and CDR2 FVKESK. Trimming took 3 bases from V and 5 from J, leaving 10 bases between them. This CDR3 has 13 amino acids. This chain's CDR3 is CASSHPPEETQYF. The CDR3 DNA reads TGTGCCAGCAGCCACCCCCCCGAGGAGACCCAGTACTTC.

The chain carries TRBV11-2 and TRBJ2-1, with D perhaps TRBD2 (7 bases). This CDR3 region has 17 residues. With 0 bases removed from V and 4 bases from J, the gap between germline ends came to 16 bases. The germline gives CDR1 SGHAT, CDR2 FQNNGV. This CDR3 is CASSLDLGGRGYNEQFF. The CDR3 bases are TGTGCCAGCAGCTTAGATCTTGGAGGGAGGGGGTACAATGAGCAGTTCTTC.

The rearrangement links TRBV6-1 to TRBJ1-3; 7 bases are a match to TRBD1. The CDR3 contains 13 residues. V was clipped by 4 bases and J by 5 bases; unmatched bases: 2. CDR1 is MNHNS, CDR2 SASEGT, per germline. This chain's CDR3 is CASSATGRNTIYF. The DNA of the CDR3 is TGTGCCAGCAGTGCGACAGGGAGAAACACCATATATTTT.

This clone appeared once. The chain is built from TRBV29-1 and TRBJ1-1; D remains unclear. V lost 7 bases and J 11 bases, leaving 20 bases between the germline ends. Germline V lookup: CDR1 SQVTM, CDR2 ANQGSEA. This CDR3 has 12 residues. CDR3 protein: CSATRRGGSAFF. The CDR3 coding sequence is TGCAGCGCCACCCGGCGGGGAGGGAGCGCTTTCTTT.

The CDR3 loop is CASSSRLDGRTQYF. The CDR3 bases are TGTGCCAGCAGCTCTCGCCTGGACGGGCGGACCCAGTACTTC. The V call is TRBV7-2, the J call TRBJ2-5; the D is unclear. The CDR3 has 14 residues. V was trimmed by 4 bases and J by 7 bases, leaving 16 bases between them. CDR1 is SGHTA and CDR2 is FQGNSA in the germline V gene. The entire variable domain, with the rest obtained from reference TRBV7-2 and TRBJ2-5, is as follows: GAGVSQSPSNKVTEKGKDVELRCDPISGHTALYWYRQSLGQGLEFLIYFQGNSAPDKSGLPSDRFSAERTGGSVSTLTIQRTQQEDSAVYLCASSSRLDGRTQYFGPGTRLLVL.

Only one count was recorded for this clone. Other DNA sequences from this sample encode an identical CDR3 as well. V gene TRBV11-3 combines with J gene TRBJ2-2, with TRBD2 matching over 8 bases. The CDR3 runs 14 residues. Looked up from germline, CDR1 is SGHNT and CDR2 is YENEEA. Unmatched junction bases numbered 4, after V lost 8 bases and J lost 2 bases. Here the CDR3 reads CASSGTSNTGELFF. In nucleotides, the CDR3 is TGTGCCAGCTCCGGGACTAGTAACACCGGGGAGCTGTTTTTT.

DNA for the CDR3: TGTGCCAGCAGCCCTGGTCGGGCTAGCGGGTACACAGATACGCAGTATTTT. Encoded protein: CASSPGRASGYTDTQYF. The chain uses TRBV11-3 and TRBJ2-3; 8 nucleotides agree with TRBD2. The CDR3 contains 17 residues. V was pared by 5 bases and J by 2 bases, with 12 bases of the junction left unmatched. Germline CDR1 SGHNT, CDR2 YENEEA.

V is TRBV9 and J is TRBJ1-5, with D maybe TRBD1 (6 bases). The CDR3 consists of 15 residues. Germline assignment: CDR1 SGDLS and CDR2 YYNGEE. The germline V and J ends were trimmed by 0 bases and 6 bases, with 13 bases remaining between them. For the CDR3, the DNA is TGTGCCAGCAGCGTAGAGGGGGGGGCTATTCAGCCCCAGCATTTT. Residues: CASSVEGGAIQPQHF.

A remark on this clone: This sequence may be a read error, since a much larger clone differs from it by one base. Other DNA sequences of this sample code for an identical CDR3. The rearrangement uses TRBV7-2 and TRBJ2-5; D is unclear. There are 13 residues in the CDR3. V lost 1 base, J lost 2 bases, and 5 bases lay in between. Germline-derived CDR1 and CDR2 are SGHTA and FQGNSA. The CDR3 DNA reads as TGTGCCAGCAGCTTAGATAGACAAGAGACCCAGTACTTC. Translation: CASSLDRQETQYF.

This clone has only a few counts. Different DNA sequences within this sample yield the same CDR3. The chain joins TRBV27 to TRBJ1-2; D perhaps matches TRBD1 (5 bases). The CDR3 length is 13 residues. V was clipped by 5 bases and J by 3 bases, with 10 bases between them. Germline V lookup: CDR1 MNHEY, CDR2 SMNVEV (reference sequence). CDR3 coding DNA: TGTGCCAGCAGTCCCCAGGGATACTATGGCTACACCTTC. Translated: CASSPQGYYGYTF.

Turning to this clone: Other DNA sequences from this sample encode an identical CDR3 as well. This chain uses TRBV5-1 with TRBJ1-4; D ambiguous. The CDR3 sequence is 15 residues long. V was cut by 2 bases and J by 0 bases, with 8 bases left in between. CDR1 and CDR2 (germline): SGHRS, YFSETQ. The CDR3 DNA reads as TGCGCCAGCAGCTTAGTCGGGACAACTAATGAAAAACTGTTTTTT. Its protein is CASSLVGTTNEKLFF.

This clone was found a few times. The chain links TRBV7-2 to TRBJ1-1; 8 positions match TRBD1. This CDR3 has 15 residues. V shed 5 bases and J 3 bases; nucleotides not matched to a gene: 8. Germline CDR1 and CDR2: SGHTA and FQGNSA. The CDR3 sequence: CASSPNQGADTEAFF. The CDR3 nucleotides are TGTGCCAGCAGCCCTAACCAGGGGGCGGACACTGAAGCTTTCTTT.

To note about this clone: This sample also contains other DNA sequences that code for the same CDR3. The chain uses TRBV5-1 and TRBJ1-1; D remains unclear. The CDR3 is 14 amino acids. Germline CDR1 is SGHRS and CDR2 is YFSETQ. Deletions cut 0 bases from V and 0 bases from J, with 6 bases between. In DNA form, the CDR3 reads TGCGCCAGCAGCTTGGGGGTGCTGAACACTGAAGCTTTCTTT. This codes for CASSLGVLNTEAFF.

The chain joins TRBV10-3 to TRBJ1-5; possibly TRBD1 for D (6 bases). Germline V lookup: CDR1 ENHRY, CDR2 SYGVKD. The CDR3 is made up of 14 amino acids. Trimming stripped 4 bases from V and 3 bases from J, with 10 bases between. CDR3 sequence: CAISGAGDNQPQHF. The CDR3 nucleotides are TGTGCCATCAGTGGGGCAGGGGACAATCAGCCCCAGCATTTT.

This clone has only one observation. The gene calls are TRBV5-5 and TRBJ1-2, with D uncertain. Trimming shortened V by 4 bases and J by 0 bases, and 10 bases separated the two germline ends. This CDR3 has 14 amino acids. Per germline, CDR1 SGHKS and CDR2 YYEKEE (reference sequence). CDR3 protein: CASSRQAPNYGYTF. The CDR3 nucleotides read TGTGCCAGCAGCAGGCAGGCCCCTAACTATGGCTACACCTTC.

The chain employs TRBV6-6 and TRBJ2-2, with 7 bases fitting TRBD1. The CDR3 has 14 residues. CDR1 MNHNY and CDR2 SVGAGI come from the germline V gene (reference sequence). V gave up 10 bases and J gave up 3 bases; unmatched junction bases: 8. CDR3 loop: CAIKGARDTGELFF. As DNA, the CDR3 is TGTGCCATCAAGGGGGCGCGGGACACCGGGGAGCTGTTTTTT.

The rearrangement links TRBV27 to TRBJ2-4, with 8 bases aligning to TRBD1. CDR1 MNHEY and CDR2 SMNVEV come from the germline V gene (reference sequence). V shed 6 bases, J shed 6 bases, and the junction held 7 bases outside the gene matches. The CDR3 extends over 14 amino acids. In DNA, the CDR3 is TGTGCCAGCAGACAACCAGGGGGCAGAAACATTCAGTACTTC. Residues: CASRQPGGRNIQYF.

The V call is TRBV19, the J call TRBJ1-1; no definite D call. With 3 bases removed from V and 10 bases from J, the gap between germline ends came to 12 bases. CDR3 length equals 12 residues. Germline V gene sequence: CDR1 LNHDA, CDR2 SQIVND (reference sequence). CDR3 protein: CASSIPAGTAFF. CDR3 nucleotide sequence: TGTGCCAGTAGTATTCCGGCGGGCACAGCTTTCTTT.

The V call is TRBV6-5, the J call TRBJ2-1; the match to TRBD2 covers 14 bases. Germline V CDR1 and CDR2: MNHEY, SVGAGI. V shed 4 bases, J shed 4 bases, and the junction held 3 bases outside the gene matches. The CDR3 is 16 residues long. CDR3 loop: CASSSRLAGGYNEQFF. CDR3 sequence (DNA): TGTGCCAGCAGTTCTCGACTAGCGGGAGGGTACAATGAGCAGTTCTTC.